The 27 T cell receptor beta chains listed next were all sequenced from one sample in a study of control samples from healthy donors and cancer patients. The data were produced by immunoSEQ multiplex PCR, yet TCRdb's version contains in-frame clones alone and is incomplete. The table includes approximately 160,000 clones, about 94% detected once. Sequencing used blood. These receptors originate from a woman aged 60-75 years in good health.

The chain combines TRBV18 with TRBJ1-1; possibly TRBD1 for D (6 bases). CDR1 and CDR2 (germline): KGHSH, LQKENI. The CDR3 sequence is 15 residues long. Trimming took 6 bases from V and 4 from J, leaving 18 bases between them. CDR3 in DNA: TGTGCCAGCTCGCCTCCTCAGGGGAGGTCCACTGAAGCTTTCTTT. It codes for CASSPPQGRSTEAFF.

The chain is built from TRBV12-3 or TRBV12-4 and TRBJ2-7, with 8 bases matching TRBD2. The junction had 3 bases not matched to a gene; V was cut back by 1 base and J by 7 bases. This CDR3 spans 13 amino acids. The CDR3 loop reads CASSLVAGGEQYF. The CDR3 DNA reads as TGTGCCAGCAGTTTAGTCGCGGGGGGAGAGCAGTACTTC.

For this clone: The sample has other DNA sequences that encode this CDR3 too. This chain links TRBV12-3 or TRBV12-4 with TRBJ1-1; no definite D call. CDR3 length equals 13 residues. Deletions cut 3 bases from V and 1 base from J, with 6 bases between. This CDR3 is CASSLQENTEAFF. As DNA, the CDR3 is TGTGCCAGCAGTTTGCAGGAGAACACTGAAGCTTTCTTT.

J is TRBJ2-2 and V is TRBV4-3, with TRBD2 matching 14 bases. Trimming at V came to 5 bases and at J to 1 base, leaving 6 bases not matched to a gene. CDR3 length: 18 residues. Germline V gene lookup returns CDR1 LGHNA and CDR2 YSLEER. The DNA for the CDR3 is TGCGCCAGCAGCACCAGGACTAGCGGGGGGTGGAACACCGGGGAGCTGTTTTTT. As protein: CASSTRTSGGWNTGELFF.

This chain joins TRBV6-2 or TRBV6-3 and TRBJ2-3; no firm D call. Looked up from germline, CDR1 is MNHEY and CDR2 is SVGEGT. Trimming pared 2 bases from V and 6 bases from J, leaving 3 bases between. CDR3 length: 11 residues. The CDR3 nucleotides are TGTGCCAGCAGTTACCGTGATACGCAGTATTTT. Protein: CASSYRDTQYF.

The CDR3 bases are TGTGCCAGTAGTATTGGTCGCCCTCGTAGACAGGGGCCTGTAGGGTCTGGCTACACCTTC. Its protein is CASSIGRPRRQGPVGSGYTF. The chain combines TRBV19 with TRBJ1-2, with 8 positions matching TRBD1. With 3 bases clipped from V and 7 bases from J, the junction kept 25 bases outside the gene matches. CDR3 length: 20 amino acids. The germline V gene has CDR1 LNHDA and CDR2 SQIVND (reference sequence).

The chain employs TRBV7-2 and TRBJ1-1; D gene unclear. The CDR3 is 14 residues long. The V and J ends lost 6 bases and 6 bases respectively, with 17 bases between them. The germline CDR1 and CDR2 sequences are SGHTA and FQGNSA. The CDR3 here is CASSFLNIGAEAFF. The CDR3 nucleotides are TGTGCCAGCAGTTTTCTTAATATAGGAGCTGAAGCTTTCTTT.

The rearrangement joins TRBV2 to TRBJ1-6; weak D call: TRBD1 (6 bases). V gave up 2 bases and J gave up 7 bases, with 12 bases separating them. This CDR3 spans 15 amino acids. CDR1 and CDR2 from the germline V gene are SNHLY and FYNNEI. CDR3 in DNA: TGTGCCAGCAGTGAAAACAGGGATTCCAATTCACCCCTCCACTTT. Its protein product is CASSENRDSNSPLHF.

This clone has only one observation. The rearrangement joins TRBV5-1 to TRBJ1-1; the D is unclear. Looked up from germline, CDR1 is SGHRS and CDR2 is YFSETQ. Trimming removed 4 bases from V and 1 base from J, with 8 bases in between. The CDR3 contains 13 residues. CDR3 amino acids: CASSLVWNTEAFF. CDR3 DNA: TGCGCCAGCAGCCTGGTTTGGAACACTGAAGCTTTCTTT.

As concerns this clone: The missing conserved phenylalanine or tryptophan at the end of this CDR3 makes a read error likely. The V and J genes are TRBV18 and TRBJ1-1; 9 nucleotides agree with TRBD1. Trimming cost V 3 bases and J 1 base; bases outside gene matches: 3. The CDR3 runs 15 residues. Germline V gives CDR1 KGHSH, CDR2 LQKENI. DNA for the CDR3: TGTGCCAGCTCACCCCGGGACAGGGAGAACACTGAAGCTTTCCTT. It encodes CASSPRDRENTEAFL.

This chain uses TRBV7-2 with TRBJ2-7; no firm D call. Germline CDR1 and CDR2: SGHTA and FQGNSA. The V gene lost 1 base and the J gene lost 0 bases, with 13 bases spanning the gap. The length of the CDR3 is 16 residues. This CDR3 is CASSLVVDWPSYEQYF. CDR3 nucleotides: TGTGCCAGCAGCTTAGTAGTCGACTGGCCCTCCTACGAGCAGTACTTC. Full variable domain (missing parts from reference TRBV7-2 and TRBJ2-7): GAGVSQSPSNKVTEKGKDVELRCDPISGHTALYWYRQSLGQGLEFLIYFQGNSAPDKSGLPSDRFSAERTGGSVSTLTIQRTQQEDSAVYLCASSLVVDWPSYEQYFGPGTRLTVT.

CDR3 DNA sequence: TGTGCCAGCAGTTACCAGCCGGCGAACACCGGGGAGCTGTTTTTT. Protein: CASSYQPANTGELFF. The V gene is TRBV6-5, the J gene TRBJ2-2; D unclear. The length of the CDR3 is 15 residues. Trimming cost V 2 bases and J 0 bases, with 7 bases left between them. The germline V gene encodes CDR1 MNHEY and CDR2 SVGAGI.

The V gene is TRBV11-2, the J gene TRBJ1-5, with D perhaps matching TRBD1 (6 bases). The V end lost 4 bases, the J end lost 3 bases, and 10 bases lay between the germline ends. Germline CDR1 is SGHAT and CDR2 is FQNNGV. The CDR3 has 14 amino acids. For the CDR3, the DNA is TGTGCCAGCAGCTCGACAGGTATCAATCAGCCCCAGCATTTT. It codes for CASSSTGINQPQHF. Together with reference TRBV11-2 and TRBJ1-5, the CDR3 gives the full variable domain: EAGVAQSPRYKIIEKRQSVAFWCNPISGHATLYWYQQILGQGPKLLIQFQNNGVVDDSQLPKDRFSAERLKGVDSTLKIQPAKLEDSAVYLCASSSTGINQPQHFGDGTRLSIL.

The chain uses TRBV10-3 and TRBJ1-4, with a possible D match to TRBD1 (5 bases). CDR1 and CDR2 (germline): ENHRY, SYGVKD. V was pared by 2 bases and J by 8 bases, with 9 bases between. The CDR3 is 13 residues long. The CDR3 sequence: CAISERWGEKLFF. Written as DNA, the CDR3 is TGTGCCATCAGTGAGAGGTGGGGGGAAAAACTGTTTTTT.

The chain employs TRBV11-2 and TRBJ2-7, with TRBD1 identical over 9 bases. Germline lookup yields CDR1 SGHAT and CDR2 FQNNGV. The J segment lost 2 bases and the V segment lost 3 bases, leaving 14 bases of the junction unmatched. CDR3 length equals 18 residues. CDR3 sequence (DNA): TGTGCCAGCAGCTTCCAATCCGTCGACAGGGGGTGGGCCTACGAGCAGTACTTC. This encodes CASSFQSVDRGWAYEQYF.

The rearrangement links TRBV4-1 to TRBJ1-4; a weak D match, TRBD1 (5 bases). Trimming pared 2 bases from V and 8 bases from J, leaving 18 bases between. Germline V CDR1 and CDR2: MGHRA, YSYEKL. The CDR3 runs 16 residues. CDR3 DNA: TGCGCCAGCAGCCAATTTAGTGTTGGGGGTTTAGAAAAACTGTTTTTT. Translated, it gives CASSQFSVGGLEKLFF.

The gene calls are TRBV19 and TRBJ1-2; the match to TRBD1 covers 8 bases. Germline V gene sequence: CDR1 LNHDA, CDR2 SQIVND (reference sequence). V trimming: 5 bases; J trimming: 4 bases; junction bases outside the gene matches: 9. The CDR3 is 15 amino acids. Here the CDR3 reads CASSPTTGATYGYTF. DNA of the CDR3: TGTGCCAGTAGTCCAACGACAGGGGCTACCTATGGCTACACCTTC.

The rearrangement joins TRBV27 to TRBJ1-5; perhaps TRBD1 as D (5 bases). Trimming cost V 0 bases and J 8 bases, with 14 bases left between them. The CDR3 runs to 15 residues. Germline CDR1 MNHEY, CDR2 SMNVEV (reference sequence). CDR3 loop: CASSLSGDLFKPQHF. The CDR3 nucleotides read TGTGCCAGCAGTTTATCAGGGGACCTGTTTAAGCCCCAGCATTTT.

This clone showed up just a few times. The chain combines TRBV20-1 with TRBJ1-1; 11 bases align to TRBD1. Trimming at V came to 3 bases and at J to 4 bases, leaving 1 base not matched to a gene. Germline V gene data show CDR1 as DFQATT and CDR2 as SNEGSKA (reference sequence). The CDR3 length is 13 residues. CDR3: CSASGTGGTEAFF. In DNA form, the CDR3 reads TGCAGTGCTAGTGGGACAGGGGGCACTGAAGCTTTCTTT.

The V call is TRBV7-6, the J call TRBJ1-2; D remains unclear. V lost 4 bases and J lost 1, with 10 bases in between. Germline CDR1 reads SGHVS; CDR2 reads FNYEAQ. The CDR3 is 14 residues long. DNA of the CDR3: TGTGCCAGCAGCTCCGGGCCCCTTAACTATGGCTACACCTTC. Translating gives CASSSGPLNYGYTF.

This clone was counted once. The chain joins TRBV12-5 to TRBJ1-2, with D uncertain. V was cut by 1 base and J by 6 bases, with 6 bases left in between. This CDR3 comprises 12 residues. Germline V gene data show CDR1 as LGHNT and CDR2 as FRNRAP. This chain's CDR3 is CASGLAGNGYTF. As DNA, the CDR3 is TGTGCTAGTGGTTTGGCAGGTAATGGCTACACCTTC.

V gene TRBV5-6 combines with J gene TRBJ2-3; D tentatively fits TRBD1 or TRBD2 (5 bases each). Trimming took off 5 bases at V and 7 bases at J, with 20 bases between the two ends. This CDR3 contains 15 residues. Germline assignment: CDR1 SGHDT and CDR2 YYEEEE. The DNA of the CDR3 is TGTGCCAGCAGTTTCTTTAGGGACCCCGGATATACGCAGTATTTT. Its translation: CASSFFRDPGYTQYF.

The chain couples TRBV11-3 to TRBJ2-3; D is uncertain. The V end lost 0 bases, the J end lost 5 bases, and 6 bases lay between the germline ends. Germline CDR1 is SGHNT and CDR2 is YENEEA. CDR3 length: 13 amino acids. The CDR3 here is CASSLDQRDTQYF. The DNA for the CDR3 is TGTGCCAGCAGCTTAGATCAGAGAGATACGCAGTATTTT.

V gene TRBV7-2 combines with J gene TRBJ1-2, with D uncertain. The CDR3 consists of 15 residues. The germline CDR1 and CDR2 sequences are SGHTA and FQGNSA. Deletions cut 1 base from V and 4 bases from J, with 13 bases between. CDR3 bases: TGTGCCAGCAGCTTAGAGTCGCCACCTAGCTATGGCTACACCTTC. Translated: CASSLESPPSYGYTF.

The V and J genes are TRBV9 and TRBJ1-4; 8 bases align to TRBD1. The CDR3 runs to 14 residues. With 3 bases clipped from V and 7 bases from J, the junction kept 5 bases outside the gene matches. The germline V gene has CDR1 SGDLS and CDR2 YYNGEE. The CDR3 coding sequence is TGTGCCAGCAGCGGGACAGGGTCGGGTGAAAAACTGTTTTTT. The encoded protein is CASSGTGSGEKLFF.

This chain links TRBV20-1 with TRBJ1-4; D is unclear. The germline V and J ends were trimmed by 7 bases and 7 bases, with 10 bases remaining between them. Germline CDR1 reads DFQATT; CDR2 reads SNEGSKA (reference sequence). CDR3 length: 11 residues. The CDR3 spells CSVLGGEKLFF. The CDR3 region has the DNA TGCAGTGTTCTGGGTGGTGAAAAACTGTTTTTT.

CDR3 amino acids: CASSHFGTGDNYGYTF. CDR3 DNA sequence: TGCGCCAGCAGCCACTTCGGGACAGGGGACAACTATGGCTACACCTTC. The V gene is TRBV4-3, the J gene TRBJ1-2, with 10 nucleotides matching TRBD1. Germline V lookup: CDR1 LGHNA, CDR2 YSLEER. CDR3 length: 16 amino acids. V trimming: 3 bases; J trimming: 2 bases; junction bases outside the gene matches: 6.